This passage covers 13 T cell receptor beta chains from one sample sequenced in a study of blood T cell repertoires in COVID-19. The repertoire was sequenced with immunoSEQ multiplex PCR; TCRdb's copy has only in-frame clones and lacks some. Of roughly 250,000 clones listed, roughly four fifths were seen once; the top ten hold less than 8%. The specimen sequenced was peripheral blood. The source of these receptors is a woman in her forties or fifties with acute or convalescent COVID-19.

The CDR3 bases are TGTGCCAGTAGTATACTAGGGACAGCGAACACCGGGGAGCTGTTTTTT. This gives the protein CASSILGTANTGELFF. V and J are TRBV19 and TRBJ2-2; 7 positions agree with TRBD1. V was pared by 2 bases and J by 0 bases, with 3 bases of the junction left unmatched. CDR3 length equals 16 residues. Per germline, CDR1 LNHDA and CDR2 SQIVND (reference sequence).

J is TRBJ2-3 and V is TRBV9; perhaps TRBD2 as D (6 bases). V shed 0 bases and J shed 5 bases, with 10 bases lying between them. Germline CDR1 reads SGDLS; CDR2 reads YYNGEE. The CDR3 is 14 amino acids. CDR3 sequence reads: CASSVVGEEDTQYF. The DNA for the CDR3 is TGTGCCAGCAGCGTAGTCGGGGAGGAAGATACGCAGTATTTT.

The rearrangement uses TRBV5-1 and TRBJ2-7; TRBD1 agrees at 7 bases. Germline-derived CDR1 and CDR2 are SGHRS and YFSETQ. V was clipped by 0 bases and J by 2 bases; unmatched bases: 2. The CDR3 consists of 14 residues. This CDR3 reads CASSLEGQTYEQYF. The CDR3, as DNA: TGCGCCAGCAGCTTGGAGGGACAGACCTACGAGCAGTACTTC.

The rearrangement joins TRBV5-4 to TRBJ1-2; 12 nucleotides match TRBD1. Germline V lookup: CDR1 SGHNT, CDR2 YYREEE (reference sequence). This CDR3 is 17 amino acids long. Germline trimming cut 4 bases from V and 4 bases from J; bases unmatched to any gene: 11. The chain's CDR3 is CASSGGGGQGAGYGYTF. For the CDR3, the DNA is TGTGCCAGCAGCGGAGGCGGGGGACAGGGGGCGGGCTATGGCTACACCTTC.

This clone was seen a handful of times. The chain has TRBV27 and TRBJ2-7; 10 positions match TRBD1. The CDR3 covers 15 residues. From germline, CDR1 is MNHEY and CDR2 SMNVEV (reference sequence). J lost 3 bases, V lost 3 bases, and 5 bases had no gene match. The CDR3 spells CASSLGQGSGYEQYF. As DNA, the CDR3 is TGTGCCAGCAGTTTGGGACAGGGGAGTGGCTACGAGCAGTACTTC.

The rearrangement links TRBV7-2 to TRBJ2-1; 7 bases are shared with TRBD2. Unmatched junction bases numbered 8, after V lost 3 bases and J lost 12 bases. Germline loops: CDR1 SGHTA, CDR2 FQGNSA. The CDR3 contains 13 residues. CDR3 amino acids: CASSLGGSPGQFF. The CDR3 DNA is TGTGCCAGCAGCTTGGGGGGGAGTCCGGGGCAGTTCTTC.

The chain is built from TRBV4-3 and TRBJ1-1, with D possibly being TRBD1 (6 bases). Germline V CDR1 and CDR2: LGHNA, YSLEER. This CDR3 spans 12 amino acids. V dropped 10 bases and J dropped 5 bases, with 14 bases sitting between them. This CDR3 is CAIEGEYTEAFF. The CDR3 DNA follows: TGCGCCATCGAGGGGGAGTATACTGAAGCTTTCTTT.

The V call is TRBV3-1 (or the pseudogene TRBV3-2), the J call TRBJ2-1; D gene ambiguous. V lost 5 bases to trimming and J lost 2 bases, with 10 bases between them. CDR1 LGHDT and CDR2 YNNKEL come from the germline V gene (reference sequence). The CDR3 consists of 14 residues. The chain's CDR3 is CASSGVGAYNEQFF. Written as DNA, the CDR3 is TGTGCCAGCAGCGGCGTGGGCGCCTACAATGAGCAGTTCTTC.

The chain employs TRBV7-9 and TRBJ1-2; TRBD1 agrees at 9 bases. Germline V gives CDR1 SEHNR, CDR2 FQNEAQ (reference sequence). The CDR3 spans 13 residues. Trimming took 8 bases from V and 8 from J; bases not matched to a gene: 9. CDR3 bases: TGTGCCAGCCGAAGGACAGGGGAGGTGGGCTACACCTTC. Translated, it gives CASRRTGEVGYTF.

The chain combines TRBV6-4 with TRBJ1-3, with D unclear. CDR1 is MRHNA, CDR2 SNTAGT, per germline. V was shortened by 6 bases and J by 4 bases, with 7 bases between the two germline ends. This CDR3 contains 12 residues. CDR3: CASSRTGNTIYF. In DNA, the CDR3 is TGTGCCAGCAGCCGAACAGGAAACACCATATATTTT.

This clone was seen a single time. This chain connects TRBV21-1 to TRBJ2-6; TRBD1, as called in the table, went unchecked against the DNA. TRBV21-1 is a listed pseudogene. The CDR3 runs 23 residues. The CDR3: CASSKVVPGTGWRTDSGANVLTF. The CDR3 DNA reads TGTGCCAGCAGCAAAGTCGTGCCCGGGACAGGGTGGCGAACGGACTCTGGGGCCAACGTCCTGACTTTC.

V is TRBV11-2 and J is TRBJ1-1; D uncertain. The CDR3 is 13 amino acids. The germline V and J ends were trimmed by 1 base and 7 bases, with 10 bases remaining between them. Germline loops: CDR1 SGHAT, CDR2 FQNNGV. The CDR3 sequence: CASSLVRRHEAFF. In nucleotides, the CDR3 is TGTGCCAGCAGCTTAGTGCGGCGGCATGAAGCTTTCTTT.

The count of this clone is one. This chain connects TRBV2 to TRBJ2-2, with TRBD2 identical over 9 bases. J was trimmed by 5 bases and V by 6 bases; bases with no gene match: 10. Germline CDR1 is SNHLY and CDR2 is FYNNEI. The CDR3 length is 16 residues. The DNA of the CDR3 is TGTGCCAGCAGAGCTTTAGCGGGAGTCTGGACCGGGGAGCTGTTTTTT. Its protein is CASRALAGVWTGELFF.